The rows below give T cell receptor beta chains drawn from one sample of a study of blood T cell repertoires in COVID-19. Some clones are missing from TCRdb's copy, which holds only in-frame ones; the method was immunoSEQ multiplex PCR. Of 90,000 to 120,000 clones listed, 80% to 90% were seen once; the top ten hold about 30%. The sequencing input was peripheral blood. The receptors come from an elderly woman with acute or convalescent COVID-19. The CDR3 runs from the conserved cysteine through the conserved F or W. A D gene is named only where the DNA matches it firmly. Where a row states a size, it is once, few, many or the class of an expanded clone; other rows omit it.

J gene	V gene	D gene	clone size	CDR3 protein	CDR3 DNA
TRBJ1-2	TRBV7-9	TRBD1	-	CASSPTGNYGYTF	TGTGCCAGCAGCCCGACAGGGAACTATGGCTACACCTTC
TRBJ2-1	TRBV7-9	-	-	CASSLGQDTGEQFF	TGTGCCAGCAGCTTAGGCCAAGACACCGGAGAGCAGTTCTTC
TRBJ2-6	TRBV10-2	-	-	CASRRDFGPISGANVLTF	TGCGCCAGCAGGAGGGATTTCGGGCCGATCTCTGGGGCCAACGTCCTGACTTTC
TRBJ2-4	TRBV27	TRBD2	-	CASSPRGLAVENIQYF	TGTGCCAGCAGTCCCCGGGGACTAGCGGTGGAAAACATTCAGTACTTC
TRBJ2-1	TRBV5-1	TRBD2	-	CASSLRDYHNEQFF	TGCGCCAGCAGCTTACGGGACTACCACAATGAGCAGTTCTTC
TRBJ1-6	TRBV3-1/TRBV3-2	-	once	CASTDLVRGSPLHF	TGTGCCAGCACCGATCTAGTAAGGGGTTCACCCCTCCACTTT
TRBJ2-7	TRBV25-1	-	-	CASSLGGIFPYEQYF	TGTGCCAGCAGCCTAGGGGGTATCTTTCCCTACGAGCAGTACTTC
TRBJ2-5	TRBV10-1	-	-	CASSESRVQETQYF	TGCGCCAGCAGTGAGTCTCGGGTCCAAGAGACCCAGTACTTC
TRBJ2-3	TRBV18	TRBD2	-	CASSHSGLGQDTQYF	TGTGCCAGCTCACATAGCGGACTAGGCCAAGATACGCAGTATTTT
TRBJ2-5	TRBV11-2	-	-	CASSLLTGKETQYF	TGTGCCAGCAGCTTATTGACAGGAAAAGAGACCCAGTACTTC
TRBJ2-3	TRBV11-2	-	-	CASSLVGRAITDTQYF	TGTGCCAGCAGCTTAGTCGGCAGGGCAATCACAGATACGCAGTATTTT
TRBJ1-4	TRBV6-5	-	-	CASRPPGRVNEKLFF	TGTGCCAGCAGACCCCCCGGCAGGGTTAACGAAAAACTGTTTTTT
TRBJ2-7	TRBV7-8	-	-	CASSLSESSYEQYF	TGTGCCAGCAGCCTTAGCGAAAGCTCCTACGAGCAGTACTTC
TRBJ2-2	TRBV5-5	-	-	CASSRRLQGITGELFF	TGTGCCAGCAGCCGCCGCCTGCAGGGAATCACCGGGGAGCTGTTTTTT
TRBJ2-7	TRBV30	-	-	CAWGFSYEQYF	TGTGCCTGGGGCTTTTCCTACGAGCAGTACTTC
TRBJ1-2	TRBV29-1	-	-	CSVDTLQAIYGYTF	TGCAGCGTTGACACCTTACAGGCCATCTATGGCTACACCTTC
TRBJ2-5	TRBV3-1/TRBV3-2	-	-	CASSQYGQETQYF	TGTGCCAGCAGCCAATACGGCCAAGAGACCCAGTACTTC
TRBJ2-7	TRBV7-3	-	-	CASRHSNYEQYF	TGTGCCAGCAGACACAGCAATTACGAGCAGTACTTC
TRBJ1-3	TRBV4-1	-	-	CASSHPVQGGSGNTIYF	TGCGCCAGCAGCCACCCGGTGCAGGGAGGCTCTGGAAACACCATATATTTT
TRBJ2-6	TRBV19	-	-	CASSIVLSGANVLTF	TGTGCCAGTAGTATAGTCCTCTCTGGGGCCAACGTCCTGACTTTC